Each of the 6 T cell receptor beta chains below was sequenced from the same sample in a study of blood T cell repertoires in COVID-19. Produced via immunoSEQ multiplex PCR; TCRdb's table is partial and in-frame only. The table lists around 90,000 clones, roughly four fifths of them singletons. Material for sequencing was peripheral blood. Source of these receptors: a human donor in a cohort sampled during active COVID-19.

A single count supports this clone. The rearrangement joins TRBV6-5 to TRBJ2-7; 8 bases are shared with TRBD2. Germline CDR1 and CDR2: MNHEY and SVGAGI. Germline trimming cut 7 bases from V and 2 bases from J; bases unmatched to any gene: 7. This CDR3 is built from 14 residues. The CDR3 sequence is CASNGGGSTYEQYF. The CDR3, as DNA: TGTGCCAGCAACGGCGGGGGGTCGACCTACGAGCAGTACTTC.

The chain employs TRBV6-5 and TRBJ2-6; tentative D call: TRBD1 (5 bases). Germline CDR1 reads MNHEY; CDR2 reads SVGAGI. The CDR3 contains 14 residues. V was cut by 4 bases and J by 3 bases, with 7 bases left in between. Here the CDR3 reads CASSFRVGANVLTF. The CDR3 coding sequence is TGTGCCAGCAGTTTCAGGGTTGGGGCCAACGTCCTGACTTTC.

The chain is built from TRBV7-9 and TRBJ2-7; 11 bases fit TRBD1. Germline-derived CDR1 and CDR2 are SEHNR and FQNEAQ (reference sequence). V trimming: 5 bases; J trimming: 0 bases; junction bases outside the gene matches: 15. This CDR3 has 19 amino acids. This CDR3 reads CASSIWTGGAKKSSYEQYF. The CDR3, as DNA: TGTGCCAGCAGCATATGGACAGGGGGCGCGAAGAAGTCCTCCTACGAGCAGTACTTC.

This clone has just one count. This chain uses TRBV5-5 with TRBJ1-1, with 8 bases lining up with TRBD1. Trimming cost V 0 bases and J 4 bases; bases outside gene matches: 8. Germline V gene lookup returns CDR1 SGHKS and CDR2 YYEKEE (reference sequence). This CDR3 has 16 residues. The CDR3 loop reads CASSLAGGGWGTEAFF. CDR3 bases: TGTGCCAGCAGCTTGGCAGGGGGCGGGTGGGGCACTGAAGCTTTCTTT.

V and J are TRBV13 and TRBJ2-1, with no clear D. Germline values: CDR1 PRHDT, CDR2 FYEKMQ (reference sequence). The CDR3 is 14 amino acids. The V end lost 5 bases, the J end lost 8 bases, and 16 bases lay between the germline ends. Here the CDR3 DNA reads TGTGCCAGCAGCGACAAGATCTCGCCCGATGAGCAGTTCTTC. It yields the protein CASSDKISPDEQFF.

The rearrangement links TRBV29-1 to TRBJ2-4; D is unclear. From germline, CDR1 is SQVTM and CDR2 ANQGSEA. With 4 bases removed from V and 1 base from J, the gap between germline ends came to 8 bases. The length of the CDR3 is 13 residues. CDR3 coding DNA: TGCAGCGTTGCTTCAGCGGCCAAAAACATTCAGTACTTC. Protein product: CSVASAAKNIQYF. The variable domain in full, with the rest retrieved from reference TRBV29-1 and TRBJ2-4, is SAVISQKPSRDICQRGTSLTIQCQVDSQVTMMFWYRQQPGQSLTLIATANQGSEATYESGFVIDKFPISRPNLTFSTLTVSNMSPEDSSIYLCSVASAAKNIQYFGAGTRLSVL.